The subject of this entry is one TCR beta chain. What it binds is unknown. This CDR3 contains 15 residues. The V gene's germline CDR1 is SGHTS and CDR2 YDEGEE. Trimming left V 2 bases short and J 3 bases short, with 15 bases between. The sample originates from a study of shared clonotypes between healthy human individuals. Points from the study as a whole: There were few donors, and this limited the genetic and exposure-history diversity represented. Naive subsets usually exceeded memory subsets in estimated richness.

Profiling relied on immunoSEQ multiplex PCR, and the TCRdb table lists in-frame clones only, not all of them. The table records 110,000 or so clones, about 63% of them present only once. The receptor was derived from a woman in her 30s in good health. The chain has TRBV5-8 and TRBJ2-7; either TRBD1 or TRBD2 may supply D (5 bases each). Source material: memory CD8+ T cells sorted from blood. Specified subset: CD45RO+ cells pooled with CCR7-negative TemRA cells. The CDR3 nucleotides read TGTGCCAGCAGCTTAGAGGGGTATGGGGGCTACGAGCAGTACTTC. Its translation: CASSLEGYGGYEQYF.